This T cell receptor beta chain was obtained from a study of blood T cell repertoires in COVID-19. Study as a whole: Sites in the United States, Italy and Spain provided acute and convalescent COVID-19 samples.

This CDR3 has 14 amino acids. The V segment lost 3 bases and the J segment 10 bases; nucleotides outside the gene matches: 7. Germline V lookup: CDR1 SGDLS, CDR2 YYNGEE. Per the authors' pipeline: For nucleated cells, counts were estimated from reference gene primer amplification. Sequenced by immunoSEQ multiplex PCR; TCRdb stores in-frame clones only, minus some. The DNA gave D and trimming, while V, J and clone size come from that table. The data hold approximately 220,000 clones, with 83% observed a single time. Material: peripheral blood. This TCR came from a woman aged 45 to 65 with acute or convalescent COVID-19. V usage is TRBV9 and J usage is TRBJ2-1; 10 nucleotides align to TRBD2. The CDR3 reads CASSGPRTSGEQFF. The CDR3 DNA follows: TGTGCCAGCAGCGGACCCCGGACTAGCGGAGAGCAGTTCTTC.